The TCR beta chain described here comes from a study of T cell changes during pregnancy in multiple sclerosis (dated by TCRdb to the late 2010s). Background on the whole study: In women with multiple sclerosis, the researchers looked at how the T cell repertoire shifted as pregnancy progressed.

Turning to this clone: What antigen it recognizes has not been identified. The record has no base qualities; no much larger clone is one base away.

Library preparation used the immunoSEQ multiplex PCR assay. TCRdb stores this immuneACCESS table with in-frame sequences only. Part of the clones is absent; in the studies checked, under half of the shortfall reflects unresolved V genes, and no reason is known for the rest. The sample data list more than 40,000 clones, and about 88% of these were observed just once. Clones ranked in the top ten supply 0.55% to 0.7% of the sample. V is reduced by 4 bases and J by 3 bases, leaving a spacing of 7 bases between them. From cysteine to phenylalanine, the CDR3 is 11 amino acids long. The retained sequence is limited to the CDR3, 33 bases, with the frame set at the first base. CDR1 and CDR2 are drawn from the germline V gene: SQVTM, ANQGSEA.

Specimen: CD4+ T cells from peripheral blood mononuclear cells, collected in the first trimester of pregnancy. This clonotype was sampled from a female donor with multiple sclerosis, enrolled in a pregnancy study. This sequence uses TRBV29-1 and TRBJ2-7; the D gene is unclear. The nucleotides are TGCAGCGTTGTCGGCGGCTACGAGCAGTACTTC. Its amino acids are CSVVGGYEQYF.